This T cell receptor beta chain was documented in a study of blood T cell repertoires in COVID-19. About the study: The United States, Italy and Spain provided the acute and convalescent COVID-19 samples.

Authors' methods: Amplifying reference gene primers gave estimates of nucleated cell counts. Generated by immunoSEQ multiplex PCR, the TCRdb table keeps only in-frame clones and is missing some. The DNA gave D and trimming, while V, J and clone size come from that table. Among a few hundred thousand clones listed, around 90% were seen once. A Seattle source enrolled patients during active infection and followed them longitudinally. The V gene lost 2 bases and the J gene lost 8 bases, with 6 bases spanning the gap. Germline-derived CDR1 and CDR2 are MNHEY and SVGEGT. The CDR3 spans 11 residues. The chain is built from TRBV6-2 or TRBV6-3 and TRBJ1-2; no clear D. Sequencing input: peripheral blood. This clonotype originated in a woman in her sixties or seventies with COVID-19, enrolled during active disease. The CDR3 loop is CASSYPVGYTF. The CDR3 nucleotides are TGTGCCAGCAGTTACCCGGTGGGCTACACCTTC.